The 26 T cell receptor beta chains reported below all come from one sample, sequenced in a study of control samples from healthy donors and cancer patients. Some clones are missing from TCRdb's copy, which holds only in-frame ones; the method was immunoSEQ multiplex PCR. This table holds about 170,000 clones, around 92% found once. The sequenced sample consisted of blood. These receptors originate from a woman aged 40 to 50 in good health.

The chain uses TRBV29-1 and TRBJ1-2; 11 nucleotides match TRBD1. The length of the CDR3 is 16 residues. Germline trimming cut 6 bases from V and 4 bases from J; bases unmatched to any gene: 13. Germline V CDR1 and CDR2: SQVTM, ANQGSEA. The CDR3: CSVAGQGDRNFYGYTF. CDR3 nucleotides: TGCAGCGTGGCGGGACAGGGGGACCGAAACTTCTATGGCTACACCTTC.

J is TRBJ1-3 and V is TRBV5-5; tentatively, D is TRBD1 (5 bases). V lost 4 bases to trimming and J lost 0 bases, with 17 bases between them. The length of the CDR3 is 17 residues. Germline V gene lookup returns CDR1 SGHKS and CDR2 YYEKEE (reference sequence). CDR3 coding DNA: TGTGCCAGCAGCCCAGGGTCAGGGATCCTCTCTGGAAACACCATATATTTT. This sequence encodes CASSPGSGILSGNTIYF.

The chain joins TRBV6-5 to TRBJ1-1; D is possibly TRBD1 (5 bases). V was pared by 6 bases and J by 1 base, with 9 bases between. Germline CDR1 is MNHEY and CDR2 is SVGAGI. This CDR3 is 13 amino acids long. The CDR3 DNA follows: TGTGCCAGCAGATTCGGACAGAACACTGAAGCTTTCTTT. Protein product: CASRFGQNTEAFF.

This rearrangement joins TRBV6-5 to TRBJ2-5; no clear D. The CDR3 totals 13 residues. Trimming pared 6 bases from V and 3 bases from J, leaving 11 bases between. Germline CDR1 MNHEY, CDR2 SVGAGI. The CDR3 spells CASSAGGKETQYF. In DNA, the CDR3 is TGTGCCAGCAGCGCCGGTGGGAAAGAGACCCAGTACTTC.

This chain links TRBV7-2 with TRBJ1-6; 8 bases agree with TRBD1. The CDR3 totals 15 residues. Germline loops: CDR1 SGHTA, CDR2 FQGNSA. V lost 5 bases to trimming and J lost 10 bases; unmatched junction nucleotides: 10. The CDR3 nucleotides are TGTGCCAGCAGCACCAGACAGGGGACGGGATCACCCCTCCACTTT. Translating gives CASSTRQGTGSPLHF.

The genes are TRBV7-9 and TRBJ1-1; D gene ambiguous. CDR1 and CDR2 (germline): SEHNR, FQNEAQ (reference sequence). V gave up 7 bases and J gave up 1 base, with 16 bases separating them. The CDR3 runs 15 residues. The CDR3 nucleotides read TGTGCCAGCAAAGTCGGGCGTTCCTCGAACACTGAAGCTTTCTTT. Protein product: CASKVGRSSNTEAFF.

V usage is TRBV5-4 and J usage is TRBJ2-1, with 11 bases that match TRBD2. Germline CDR1 is SGHNT and CDR2 is YYREEE (reference sequence). V lost 4 bases to trimming and J lost 8 bases; unmatched junction nucleotides: 8. This CDR3 contains 15 residues. The CDR3: CASSPVGSGGDEQFF. CDR3 sequence (DNA): TGTGCCAGCAGCCCGGTGGGTAGCGGGGGGGATGAGCAGTTCTTC.

The chain uses TRBV6-5 and TRBJ1-6, with TRBD1 as a possible D gene (6 bases). CDR3 length equals 14 residues. Germline V gene lookup returns CDR1 MNHEY and CDR2 SVGAGI. V lost 2 bases to trimming and J lost 9 bases, with 11 bases between them. In nucleotides, the CDR3 is TGTGCCAGCAGTTACGGGGGGACAAGTTCACCCCTCCACTTT. Its translation: CASSYGGTSSPLHF.

The chain couples TRBV9 to TRBJ1-1; D unclear. CDR3 length equals 13 residues. Germline lookup yields CDR1 SGDLS and CDR2 YYNGEE. Trimming shortened V by 1 base and J by 1 base, and 5 bases separated the two germline ends. In DNA, the CDR3 is TGTGCCAGCAGCGTATTAGCGAACACTGAAGCTTTCTTT. It is translated as CASSVLANTEAFF.

For the CDR3, the DNA is TGTGCCAGTAGTAGGGGGACTCCATTCGGGGAGCTGTTTTTT. Protein: CASSRGTPFGELFF. The chain uses TRBV19 and TRBJ2-2, with D perhaps TRBD2 (6 bases). Germline CDR1 LNHDA, CDR2 SQIVND (reference sequence). This CDR3 region has 14 residues. V was cut by 4 bases and J by 7 bases, with 13 bases left in between. Full variable domain (outside the CDR3, taken from reference TRBV19 and TRBJ2-2): DGGITQSPKYLFRKEGQNVTLSCEQNLNHDAMYWYRQDPGQGLRLIYYSQIVNDFQKGDIAEGYSVSREKKESFPLTVTSAQKNPTAFYLCASSRGTPFGELFFGEGSRLTVL.

This clone has ten or more counts. The same CDR3 can be traced to other DNA sequences in this sample. The chain carries TRBV2 and TRBJ1-5, with 7 bases matching TRBD1. V lost 6 bases to trimming and J lost 4 bases; unmatched junction nucleotides: 3. The CDR3 has 13 residues. Germline CDR1 and CDR2: SNHLY and FYNNEI. CDR3: CASRSTGNQPQHF. For the CDR3, the DNA is TGTGCCAGCAGGTCGACAGGGAATCAGCCCCAGCATTTT.

This clone was seen a single time. The chain has TRBV6-6 and TRBJ2-5; 9 bases match TRBD1. Germline lookup yields CDR1 MNHNY and CDR2 SVGAGI (reference sequence). Trimming cost V 7 bases and J 5 bases; bases outside gene matches: 5. The CDR3 runs to 13 residues. The CDR3 loop reads CASKQGAGETQYF. CDR3 nucleotide sequence: TGTGCCAGCAAACAGGGGGCCGGGGAGACCCAGTACTTC.

The chain uses TRBV19 and TRBJ1-1; possible D gene TRBD1, 5 bases. Looked up from germline, CDR1 is LNHDA and CDR2 is SQIVND (reference sequence). V gave up 8 bases and J gave up 6 bases, with 10 bases separating them. The CDR3 has 11 amino acids. As DNA, the CDR3 is TGTGCCAGTGGACCGGGGCCTGAAGCTTTCTTT. Translating it yields CASGPGPEAFF.

A single count supports this clone. One junction end disagrees with the germline gene, perhaps due to a read error. CDR3 protein: CASIERIYSNQPQHF. The CDR3, as DNA: TGTGCCAGCATTGAACGGATTTATAGCAATCAGCCCCAGCATTTT. V usage is TRBV6-1 and J usage is TRBJ1-5; D unclear. The CDR3 has 15 residues. Germline values: CDR1 MNHNS, CDR2 SASEGT.

The chain couples TRBV15 to TRBJ1-4, with D unclear. Germline CDR1 reads LNHNV; CDR2 reads YYDKDF (reference sequence). The CDR3 covers 16 residues. Trimming removed 1 base from V and 7 bases from J, with 16 bases in between. The CDR3 protein is CATSRAAVSGGEKLFF. The CDR3 DNA reads TGTGCCACCAGCAGAGCCGCGGTGTCTGGCGGTGAAAAACTGTTTTTT. The full variable domain, completed using reference TRBV15 and TRBJ1-4, is DAMVIQNPRYQVTQFGKPVTLSCSQTLNHNVMYWYQQKSSQAPKLLFHYYDKDFNNEADTPDNFQSRRPNTSFCFLDIRSPGLGDTAMYLCATSRAAVSGGEKLFFGSGTQLSVL.

The J gene is TRBJ2-7, the V gene TRBV5-1; 11 bases align to TRBD1. The ends lost 0 bases at V and 2 bases at J; junction bases unmatched: 10. The CDR3 is 18 amino acids. Per germline, CDR1 SGHRS and CDR2 YFSETQ. This chain's CDR3 is CASSLAGTGGIGTYEQYF. The CDR3 nucleotides are TGCGCCAGCAGCTTGGCCGGGACAGGGGGAATAGGGACCTACGAGCAGTACTTC.

This clone showed up just a few times. The CDR3 nucleotides are TGTGCCAGCAGCTCCAGTTTAGCGGGGTTTAATGAGCAGTTCTTC. Translated, it gives CASSSSLAGFNEQFF. The J gene is TRBJ2-1, the V gene TRBV7-9; 8 bases are shared with TRBD2. The length of the CDR3 is 15 residues. Per the germline V gene, CDR1 is SEHNR and CDR2 is FQNEAQ (reference sequence). J gave up 7 bases and V 4 bases, and 9 bases lay outside the gene matches.

The chain has TRBV10-2 and TRBJ1-1; 10 nucleotides match TRBD1. The CDR3 is 16 residues long. Germline V CDR1 and CDR2: WSHSY, SAAADI. V was clipped by 4 bases and J by 4 bases; unmatched bases: 9. The CDR3 protein is CASSGGFRQGATEAFF. CDR3 in DNA: TGCGCCAGCAGTGGGGGATTTAGACAGGGGGCCACTGAAGCTTTCTTT.

In this sample, this clone turned up once. The chain recombines TRBV5-1 with TRBJ1-1, with 7 bases aligning to TRBD1. There are 14 residues in the CDR3. CDR1 and CDR2 (germline): SGHRS, YFSETQ. Trimming cost V 4 bases and J 3 bases; bases outside gene matches: 6. In DNA form, the CDR3 reads TGCGCCAGCAGCGGAGGGGGCGCGCACACTGAAGCTTTCTTT. It yields the protein CASSGGGAHTEAFF.

J is TRBJ2-5 and V is TRBV7-2, with 9 bases fitting TRBD1. CDR1 and CDR2 (germline): SGHTA, FQGNSA. With 2 bases clipped from V and 6 bases from J, the junction kept 10 bases outside the gene matches. There are 16 residues in the CDR3. CDR3 amino acids: CASSLSGTGQEKTQYF. The CDR3 bases are TGTGCCAGCAGCTTATCCGGGACAGGGCAAGAAAAGACCCAGTACTTC.

This chain connects TRBV5-8 to TRBJ1-3; no definite D call. Germline V gives CDR1 SGHTS, CDR2 YDEGEE. V gave up 1 base and J gave up 0 bases, with 11 bases separating them. The CDR3 is made up of 16 amino acids. This CDR3 is CASSLYGPSSGNTIYF. The CDR3 DNA is TGTGCCAGCAGCTTGTACGGGCCCTCCTCTGGAAACACCATATATTTT.

The J gene is TRBJ1-2, the V gene TRBV5-6, with 8 bases fitting TRBD1. The trim removed 0 bases at V and 6 bases at J, leaving 7 bases unmatched. Germline V gives CDR1 SGHDT, CDR2 YYEEEE. The CDR3 is 15 residues long. CDR3 loop: CASSLGDRGENGYTF. The CDR3 DNA reads as TGTGCCAGCAGCTTGGGCGACAGGGGTGAGAATGGCTACACCTTC. Full variable domain (remainder filled in from reference TRBV5-6 and TRBJ1-2): DAGVTQSPTHLIKTRGQQVTLRCSPKSGHDTVSWYQQALGQGPQFIFQYYEEEERQRGNFPDRFSGHQFPNYSSELNVNALLLGDSALYLCASSLGDRGENGYTFGSGTRLTVV.

V and J are TRBV5-1 and TRBJ2-1; a possible D gene is TRBD2 (6 bases). V was shortened by 5 bases and J by 10 bases, with 19 bases between the two germline ends. The V gene's germline CDR1 is SGHRS and CDR2 YFSETQ. The CDR3 totals 14 residues. This chain's CDR3 is CASRTGTSKGEQFF. CDR3 DNA sequence: TGCGCCAGCAGAACCGGGACTTCCAAGGGGGAGCAGTTCTTC.

V usage is TRBV24-1 and J usage is TRBJ1-2; weak D call: TRBD1 (5 bases). CDR1 KGHDR and CDR2 SFDVKD come from the germline V gene. This CDR3 is 14 amino acids long. V dropped 8 bases and J dropped 6 bases, with 18 bases sitting between them. The chain's CDR3 is CATTDPQGLNGYTF. CDR3 in DNA: TGTGCCACCACGGACCCCCAGGGCCTTAATGGCTACACCTTC.

This clone was seen only a few times. This sequence joins TRBV7-9 and TRBJ1-5, with D possibly matching TRBD1 (6 bases). This CDR3 contains 13 residues. V shed 5 bases and J shed 9 bases, with 14 bases lying between them. Germline assignment: CDR1 SEHNR and CDR2 FQNEAQ (reference sequence). For the CDR3, the DNA is TGTGCCAGCAGCCTACCGGGACACAGGCCCCAGCATTTT. Translated: CASSLPGHRPQHF.

This sequence joins TRBV5-1 and TRBJ1-6; 7 positions agree with TRBD1. Germline V gene lookup returns CDR1 SGHRS and CDR2 YFSETQ. The CDR3 has 15 residues. Losses at the gene ends were 5 bases for V and 3 bases for J; bases not matched to a gene: 5. CDR3 coding DNA: TGCGCCAGCAGTCGTACAGGGGACTATAATTCACCCCTCCACTTT. It yields the protein CASSRTGDYNSPLHF.